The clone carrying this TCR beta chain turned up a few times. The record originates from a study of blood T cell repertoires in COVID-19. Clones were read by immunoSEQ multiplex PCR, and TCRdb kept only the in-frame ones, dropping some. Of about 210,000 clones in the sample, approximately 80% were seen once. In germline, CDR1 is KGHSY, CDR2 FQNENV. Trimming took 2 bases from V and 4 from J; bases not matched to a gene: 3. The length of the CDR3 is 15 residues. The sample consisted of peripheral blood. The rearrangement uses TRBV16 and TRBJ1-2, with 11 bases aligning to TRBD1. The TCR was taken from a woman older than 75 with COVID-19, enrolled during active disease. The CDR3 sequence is CASSQIGTGGYGYTF. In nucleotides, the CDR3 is TGTGCCAGCAGCCAAATCGGGACAGGGGGCTATGGCTACACCTTC.